A single T cell receptor beta chain is shown here with its context. Its antigen is as yet unknown. The entry originates in a study of cytomegalovirus exposure and HLA in healthy donors. Study-level findings and limits: In a later analysis, HLA-associated TCR beta chains were more clonally expanded than equally common others. Excluded were some V segments that proved indistinguishable, including TRBV6-2 and TRBV6-3. An analysis done earlier found most TCR beta V segments productive about 87% or about 30% of the time.

This CDR3 spans 15 amino acids. Germline CDR1 and CDR2: SGHRS and YFSETQ. With 4 bases removed from V and 3 bases from J, the gap between germline ends came to 16 bases. Although they were nominally healthy when sampled, donors likely had unrecorded immune exposures. Primers: 60 Vbeta forward and 13 Jbeta reverse. Profiled with immunoSEQ multiplex PCR; TCRdb holds only in-frame clones, not every one. Among about 87,000 clones listed, 74% were seen once. This TCR was recovered from a man aged 25-45 years in good health and CMV-seropositive. The V and J genes are TRBV5-1 and TRBJ2-5; no reliable D call. The sample taken for sequencing was PBMCs. In DNA form, the CDR3 reads TGCGCCAGCAGCCAAAAACCGTATCCGGAAGAGACCCAGTACTTC. Its protein product is CASSQKPYPEETQYF.